This is a list of T cell receptor beta chains from one sample in a study of CDR3 diversity in severe acne. TCRdb re-derived calls from the PCR reads in MiXCR, one entry per CDR3 protein. The data contain 89,000 or so distinct CDR3 sequences, 45% to 55% of them singletons. Sequencing was carried out using blood. Every receptor here comes from a male donor in good health, serving as a control. Each CDR3 is given with its conserved first and last residue. Fields, in order: D gene, clone size, J gene, V gene, CDR3 protein, CDR3 DNA. The D gene is left open where the match is weak. Clone size is shown for a subset of rows, as once, few, many or a class of expanded clone.

D gene: .; clone size: many; J gene: TRBJ1-2; V gene: TRBV9; CDR3 protein: CASSGLGGYGYTF; CDR3 DNA: TGTGCCAGCAGCGGGCTGGGTGGCTATGGCTACACCTTC
D gene: TRBD2; clone size: medium-sized; J gene: TRBJ2-1; V gene: TRBV5-1; CDR3 protein: CASSPILAGAYNEQFF; CDR3 DNA: TGCGCCAGCAGCCCCATACTAGCGGGGGCATACAATGAGCAGTTCTTC
D gene: .; clone size: many; J gene: TRBJ1-5; V gene: TRBV20-1; CDR3 protein: CSARDLGGPDQPQHF; CDR3 DNA: TGCAGTGCTAGAGATTTAGGAGGGCCGGATCAGCCCCAGCATTTT
D gene: .; clone size: .; J gene: TRBJ2-1; V gene: TRBV24-1; CDR3 protein: CATSDGGGGPYNEQFF; CDR3 DNA: TGTGCCACCAGTGATGGCGGTGGGGGACCCTACAATGAGCAGTTCTTC
D gene: .; clone size: .; J gene: TRBJ1-5; V gene: TRBV20-1; CDR3 protein: CSAGSGEQPQHF; CDR3 DNA: TGCAGTGCTGGGTCCGGAGAGCAGCCCCAGCATTTT
D gene: .; clone size: .; J gene: TRBJ1-1; V gene: TRBV2; CDR3 protein: CASRPDWNTEAFF; CDR3 DNA: TGTGCCAGCAGACCAGACTGGAACACTGAAGCTTTCTTT
D gene: .; clone size: many; J gene: TRBJ1-5; V gene: TRBV6-5; CDR3 protein: CASSYDGGSGSQPQHF; CDR3 DNA: TGTGCCAGCAGTTACGATGGGGGTTCGGGAAGTCAGCCCCAGCATTTT
D gene: TRBD1; clone size: many; J gene: TRBJ2-5; V gene: TRBV6-6; CDR3 protein: CASRKGTGSHQETQYF; CDR3 DNA: TGTGCCAGCAGAAAAGGGACAGGGAGCCACCAAGAGACCCAGTACTTC
D gene: .; clone size: .; J gene: TRBJ1-5; V gene: TRBV6-1; CDR3 protein: CASSETVTQPQHF; CDR3 DNA: TGTGCCAGCAGTGAGACAGTTACCCAGCCCCAGCATTTT
D gene: .; clone size: .; J gene: TRBJ2-2; V gene: TRBV25-1; CDR3 protein: CASSVGELLTGELFF; CDR3 DNA: TGTGCCAGCAGTGTCGGGGAGCTTCTCACCGGGGAGCTGTTTTTT
D gene: TRBD1; clone size: .; J gene: TRBJ1-1; V gene: TRBV6-1; CDR3 protein: CASGQGDTEAFF; CDR3 DNA: TGTGCCAGCGGACAGGGAGACACTGAAGCTTTCTTT
D gene: .; clone size: once; J gene: TRBJ2-2; V gene: TRBV25-1; CDR3 protein: CASSPPPRSTGELFF; CDR3 DNA: TGTGCCAGCTCACCACCTCCCAGGAGCACCGGGGAGCTGTTTTTT
D gene: .; clone size: many; J gene: TRBJ1-4; V gene: TRBV25-1; CDR3 protein: CASSAGEKLFF; CDR3 DNA: TGTGCCAGCAGTGCAGGGGAGAAACTGTTTTTT
D gene: TRBD2; clone size: .; J gene: TRBJ2-7; V gene: TRBV6-8; CDR3 protein: CASSYRLAGAEQYF; CDR3 DNA: TGTGCCAGCAGTTACCGCCTGGCGGGAGCCGAGCAGTACTTC
D gene: .; clone size: .; J gene: TRBJ1-2; V gene: TRBV6-1; CDR3 protein: CASSERLNYGYTF; CDR3 DNA: TGTGCCAGCAGTGAGCGGTTAAACTATGGCTACACCTTC
D gene: .; clone size: few; J gene: TRBJ1-2; V gene: TRBV7-8; CDR3 protein: CASSQYRVGDGYTF; CDR3 DNA: TGTGCCAGCAGCCAGTACAGGGTAGGGGACGGCTACACCTTC
D gene: TRBD2; clone size: .; J gene: TRBJ2-2; V gene: TRBV19; CDR3 protein: CASMPAGDTGELFF; CDR3 DNA: TGTGCCAGTATGCCAGCGGGAGATACCGGGGAGCTGTTTTTT
D gene: .; clone size: .; J gene: TRBJ1-4; V gene: TRBV2; CDR3 protein: CASSFLKNEKLFF; CDR3 DNA: TGTGCCAGCAGCTTCTTGAAGAATGAAAAACTGTTTTTT
D gene: TRBD1; clone size: .; J gene: TRBJ1-5; V gene: TRBV7-2; CDR3 protein: CASSLPGQGAANQPQHF; CDR3 DNA: TGTGCCAGCAGCCTTCCCGGACAGGGGGCCGCAAATCAGCCCCAGCATTTT
D gene: .; clone size: many; J gene: TRBJ1-1; V gene: TRBV30; CDR3 protein: CAWRGSGNTEAFF; CDR3 DNA: TGTGCCTGGAGGGGGTCGGGGAACACTGAAGCTTTCTTT
D gene: TRBD1; clone size: many; J gene: TRBJ2-3; V gene: TRBV6-5; CDR3 protein: CASREGQGWTDTQYF; CDR3 DNA: TGTGCCAGCAGGGAGGGACAGGGGTGGACAGATACGCAGTATTTT
D gene: TRBD1; clone size: many; J gene: TRBJ1-2; V gene: TRBV24-1; CDR3 protein: CAPVDRDGYTF; CDR3 DNA: TGTGCCCCGGTGGACAGGGATGGCTACACCTTC
D gene: .; clone size: .; J gene: TRBJ1-1; V gene: TRBV6-1; CDR3 protein: CASSVQVSNTEAFF; CDR3 DNA: TGTGCCAGCAGTGTACAGGTGTCGAACACTGAAGCTTTCTTT